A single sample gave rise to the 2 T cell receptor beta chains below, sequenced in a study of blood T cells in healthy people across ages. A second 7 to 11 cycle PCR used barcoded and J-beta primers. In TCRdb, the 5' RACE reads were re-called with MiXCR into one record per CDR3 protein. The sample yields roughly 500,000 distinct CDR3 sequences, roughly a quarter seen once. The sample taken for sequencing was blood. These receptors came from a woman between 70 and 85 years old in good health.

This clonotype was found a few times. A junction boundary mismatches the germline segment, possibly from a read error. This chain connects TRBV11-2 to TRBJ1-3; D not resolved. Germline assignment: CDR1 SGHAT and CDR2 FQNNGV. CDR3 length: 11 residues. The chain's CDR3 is CASSLTQTICF. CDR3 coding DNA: TGTGCCAGCAGCTTAACACAGACCATATGTTTT.

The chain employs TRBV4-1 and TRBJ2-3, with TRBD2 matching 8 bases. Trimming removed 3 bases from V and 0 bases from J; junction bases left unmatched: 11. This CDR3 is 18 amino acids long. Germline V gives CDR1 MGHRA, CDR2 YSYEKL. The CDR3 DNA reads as TGCGCCAGCAGCCAGGCCCCAGCCGCGGGGGGAAGCACAGATACGCAGTATTTT. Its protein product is CASSQAPAAGGSTDTQYF.